This record covers a single T cell receptor (beta chain). The record originates from a study of blood T cell repertoires in COVID-19. At the level of the study: Researchers got acute and convalescent COVID-19 samples from the United States, Italy and Spain. Sources were T cells, B-cell-depleted T cells, or PBMCs; the material itself was cDNA or gDNA.

Authors' data handling: Amplification of reference gene primers was used by the study to estimate nucleated cell counts. The table came from immunoSEQ multiplex PCR; TCRdb's copy has only in-frame clones and leaves some out. The DNA was the basis for D and trimming; V, J and clone size are from that table. Altogether approximately 350,000 clones are present, around four fifths being singletons, with the ten largest covering around 3%. V was trimmed by 6 bases and J by 4 bases, leaving 11 bases between them. From germline, CDR1 is MNHEY and CDR2 SVGEGT. The CDR3 is made up of 13 amino acids. What was sequenced was peripheral blood. The rearrangement joins TRBV6-2 or TRBV6-3 to TRBJ2-3; no clear D. This sequence originates from a man aged 25 to 40 with active or convalescent COVID-19. The chain's CDR3 is CASSAQTSDTQYF. CDR3 coding DNA: TGTGCCAGCAGCGCCCAGACTTCAGATACGCAGTATTTT.